The TCR beta chain under discussion was sequenced for a study of T cell responses to AZD1222 COVID-19 vaccine (dated by TCRdb to about 2021). At the level of the whole study: Because spike-specific TCR depth and breadth did not differ between the two schedules, AZD1222 recipients who got a second dose at roughly 4 weeks were pooled with those who got a second dose at roughly 12 weeks. TCR sequencing was performed for 230 to 250 trial participants, of whom about 200 were given two doses of AZD1222 and some 26 were given two doses of MenACWY control vaccine. Trial participants were enrolled into age subgroups of 18-55, 56-69 and 70-plus years, which contained about 150, 28 and 57 TCR-sequenced participants, respectively. Findings and caveats that apply to the study as a whole: The vaccine-associated CD4 TCRs covered the entire spike protein, and the dominant responses fell in regions 160-218 and 743-854. Conclusions about previously exposed vaccinees are limited because only 5 or 6 AZD1222 recipients were SARS-CoV-2 seropositive at baseline. Because no day 14 peak-response samples were available, the repertoires could be characterized only after the peak T cell response. Reportedly, close to half of the unique spike-specific TCRs recognized epitopes lying outside the regions that are mutated in the B.1.351 and B.1.1.7 variants. A significant rise in spike-specific TCR breadth and depth was observed after two AZD1222 doses relative to day 0 and relative to MenACWY recipients. In the small 56-69-year group, the increase in depth fell short of significance, most likely because of low power. Participants were mostly white British and included more females than males, and it was suggested by the authors that clonal diversity may have been underestimated.

In regard to this clone: This receptor's antigen is unknown. No qualities accompany the bases; no much larger clone lies one base away.

The CDR3 regions of human TCRbeta chains were analyzed by immunosequencing. The authors processed their data as follows. TCRs in the repertoires were matched against a reference library of SARS-CoV-2-specific TCRs that had been generated with the MIRA antigen-specificity platform. Breadth was defined as the fraction of unique TCRs that were SARS-CoV-2-associated, and depth was defined as the fraction of total T cells that were SARS-CoV-2-associated. Using the MIRA data, every spike-specific TCR was mapped to the spike region that the TCR reacted to and assigned to either a CD4 or a CD8 class. Log10-transformed breadth and depth values were compared by one-way ANOVA with Sidak's multiple comparisons tests. TCRdb provides this immuneACCESS table in a form limited to in-frame rearrangements. Some clones are lacking; in checked studies, under half of them reflect an unresolved V gene, and why the rest are absent is not known. D and trimming come from the DNA, and the V and J calls and clone size come from that table. For this sample there are about 150,000 clones; 88% appear just once. The top ten clonotypes cover 3% to 3.5% of the sample.

CDR1 is given as LGHNA and CDR2 as YSLEER, both from the germline V gene. The cysteine opens and the phenylalanine closes a CDR3 of 13 amino acids. CDR3 DNA only is kept here, 39 bases in frame from base 1. V drops 0 bases and J drops 8 bases, leaving 10 bases in between. Taken with the paper, the label for time point translates to: baseline before first vaccination. Vaccinee samples came from UK trials COV001 and COV002, including a single-blind randomized controlled phase 2/3 trial of AZD1222 (ChAdOx1 nCoV-19) in healthy adults. For TCRbeta chain sequencing, PBMC samples from trial participants were taken at day 0 and at day 28 after the second dose.

This chain joins TRBV4-3 to TRBJ1-2, with no confidently assigned D gene. The sample was peripheral blood, taken on day 0 of AZD1222 vaccination. The receptor comes from an adult in good health. This receptor has the CDR3 CASSQDMVGGYTF. At the DNA level, the sequence is TGCGCCAGCAGCCAAGATATGGTCGGGGGCTACACCTTC.